One sample yielded the 20 T cell receptor beta chains listed below, sequenced in a study of blood T cells in healthy people across ages. The authors ran a second PCR of about 6 to 11 cycles using a sample-barcoded 5' primer and a J-beta primer mix. One entry per CDR3 protein results from TCRdb running MiXCR on the 5' RACE reads. Found here are hundreds of thousands of distinct CDR3 sequences, 22% of them singletons; the top ten hold roughly a fifth. The sample consisted of blood. These TCRs come from an older man in good health.

This sequence joins TRBV12-3 or TRBV12-4 and TRBJ1-1; 7 nucleotides align to TRBD1. The CDR3 consists of 15 residues. V trimming: 6 bases; J trimming: 2 bases; junction bases outside the gene matches: 9. CDR3 bases: TGTGCCAGCAGAAAAACAGGGGTGATAAACACTGAAGCTTTCTTT. It codes for CASRKTGVINTEAFF.

The genes are TRBV7-2 and TRBJ1-2; 7 bases map to TRBD1. V shed 5 bases, J shed 4 bases, and the junction held 7 bases outside the gene matches. Germline lookup yields CDR1 SGHTA and CDR2 FQGNSA. The CDR3 consists of 14 residues. CDR3 sequence: CASSEPTGVYGYTF. Written as DNA, the CDR3 is TGTGCCAGCAGCGAACCTACAGGGGTCTATGGCTACACCTTC.

This clonotype was counted a single time. The J gene is TRBJ2-5, the V gene TRBV9; a weak D match, TRBD1 (6 bases). Per the germline V gene, CDR1 is SGDLS and CDR2 is YYNGEE. V lost 7 bases to trimming and J lost 1 base, with 14 bases between them. The CDR3 has 14 residues. Written as DNA, the CDR3 is TGTGCCAGCTGCACAGGGTTGGCCCAAGAGACCCAGTACTTC. Its protein product is CASCTGLAQETQYF.

The chain uses TRBV27 and TRBJ1-2, with 7 bases matching TRBD1. CDR3 size: 13 residues. The germline gives CDR1 MNHEY, CDR2 SMNVEV (reference sequence). V lost 7 bases to trimming and J lost 3 bases; unmatched junction nucleotides: 5. The CDR3 here is CASKTGKDYGYTF. The CDR3 region has the DNA TGTGCCAGCAAGACAGGGAAGGACTATGGCTACACCTTC.

At least ten counts were recorded for this clonotype. The V call is TRBV12-3 or TRBV12-4, the J call TRBJ2-7; no firm D call. This CDR3 region has 16 residues. Trimming took off 5 bases at V and 2 bases at J, with 19 bases between the two ends. DNA for the CDR3: TGTGCCAGCAGTCGTCTCATCACCGGCTCGCCCTACGAGCAGTACTTC. Protein sequence: CASSRLITGSPYEQYF.

This chain uses TRBV3-1 with TRBJ2-5; no clear D gene. With 1 base removed from V and 5 bases from J, the gap between germline ends came to 5 bases. The CDR3 sequence is 12 residues long. Germline loops: CDR1 LGHDT, CDR2 YNNKEL (reference sequence). This CDR3 reads CASSQAVETQYF. CDR3 DNA sequence: TGTGCCAGCAGCCAAGCAGTGGAGACCCAGTACTTC.

The chain links TRBV7-9 to TRBJ2-7; 7 positions agree with TRBD1. The CDR3 extends over 15 amino acids. Germline CDR1 is SEHNR and CDR2 is FQNEAQ (reference sequence). V gave up 5 bases and J gave up 3 bases; unmatched junction bases: 10. The CDR3 protein is CASSAPGQALYEQYF. The CDR3 DNA follows: TGTGCCAGCAGCGCTCCCGGACAGGCCCTCTACGAGCAGTACTTC.

The gene calls are TRBV7-2 and TRBJ2-7, with D tentatively TRBD1 or TRBD2 (5 bases each). Germline V gives CDR1 SGHTA, CDR2 FQGNSA. Trimming took 10 bases from V and 2 from J, leaving 18 bases between them. The CDR3 consists of 14 residues. The CDR3 loop reads CATNGGIPPYEQYF. CDR3 sequence (DNA): TGTGCCACCAATGGGGGAATCCCTCCCTACGAGCAGTACTTC.

This rearrangement joins TRBV20-1 to TRBJ2-3; perhaps TRBD2 as D (6 bases). This CDR3 has 15 residues. Trimming took 6 bases from V and 4 from J, leaving 20 bases between them. The germline V gene encodes CDR1 DFQATT and CDR2 SNEGSKA (reference sequence). In nucleotides, the CDR3 is TGCAGTGCCCTGAGGGCGGGAATGGGTGCAGATACGCAGTATTTT. Translating it yields CSALRAGMGADTQYF.

This sequence joins TRBV20-1 and TRBJ2-3; weak D call: TRBD1 (5 bases). Germline V CDR1 and CDR2: DFQATT, SNEGSKA (reference sequence). The CDR3 has 11 amino acids. Trimming took 5 bases from V and 2 from J, leaving 5 bases between them. CDR3 residues: CSAGHTDTQYF. For the CDR3, the DNA is TGCAGTGCTGGACACACAGATACGCAGTATTTT.

The gene calls are TRBV20-1 and TRBJ2-1; 8 bases are a match to TRBD2. The junction had 11 bases not matched to a gene; V was cut back by 6 bases and J by 4 bases. Per the germline V gene, CDR1 is DFQATT and CDR2 is SNEGSKA (reference sequence). The length of the CDR3 is 15 residues. The CDR3 protein is CSAAKPGGSYNEQFF. DNA for the CDR3: TGCAGTGCCGCTAAACCGGGGGGGTCTTACAATGAGCAGTTCTTC.

This clonotype was seen more than once but under ten times. The chain employs TRBV19 and TRBJ2-5; D ambiguous. The DNA end is more similar to TRBJ2-7, so the J call may be wrong. CDR1 and CDR2 (germline): LNHDA, SQIVND (reference sequence). The CDR3 length is 15 residues. DNA of the CDR3: TGTGCCAGTAGGGTGGACGTAGGAAGCTCCTACGAGCAGTACTTC. Translated, it gives CASRVDVGSSYEQYF.

This chain's CDR3 is CAGASTNTYEQYV. Written as DNA, the CDR3 is TGTGCCGGCGCCTCAACGAACACCTACGAGCAGTACGTC. V is TRBV28 and J is TRBJ2-7, with no clear D. CDR3 length: 13 amino acids. V shed 11 bases and J shed 2 bases, with 16 bases lying between them. From germline, CDR1 is MDHEN and CDR2 SYDVKM.

Details on this clonotype: Given the absence of the conserved phenylalanine or tryptophan at the CDR3 end, a read error is likely. The V and J genes are TRBV28 and TRBJ2-7, with D perhaps matching TRBD2 (6 bases). CDR3 length equals 16 residues. Per the germline V gene, CDR1 is MDHEN and CDR2 is SYDVKM. V was pared by 6 bases and J by 5 bases, with 23 bases between. CDR3 sequence (DNA): TGTGCCAGCAGCACTAAGTGGGGACTTCCTACAAACGAGCAGTACCTC. Protein product: CASSTKWGLPTNEQYL.

This clonotype was seen a handful of times. Its ends do not fully match the called genes, so a read error is possible. This chain links TRBV7-2 with TRBJ1-4, with 10 bases aligning to TRBD1. The CDR3 extends over 16 amino acids. Germline V gives CDR1 SGHTA, CDR2 FQGNSA. CDR3 bases: TGTGCCAGCAGTTCAGAACGACAGGGGGCAAGTGAAAAACTGCTTTTT. Translating it yields CASSSERQGASEKLLF.

The chain carries TRBV6-6 and TRBJ2-3, with D maybe TRBD1 (6 bases). V was cut by 0 bases and J by 5 bases, with 12 bases left in between. The length of the CDR3 is 15 residues. From germline, CDR1 is MNHNY and CDR2 SVGAGI (reference sequence). The CDR3 nucleotides are TGTGCCAGCAGTTACTCGTCAGGGGCTGGAGATACGCAGTATTTT. This gives the protein CASSYSSGAGDTQYF.

This clonotype was observed a handful of times. The CDR3 region has the DNA TGTGCCAGCTCACCGAAAGGACAGAGAGGAGATACGCAGTATTTT. Amino acids: CASSPKGQRGDTQYF. The chain carries TRBV18 and TRBJ2-3; D might be TRBD1 (6 bases). V gave up 3 bases and J gave up 5 bases, with 15 bases separating them. Germline loops: CDR1 KGHSH, CDR2 LQKENI. The CDR3 is made up of 15 amino acids.

The rearrangement uses TRBV2 and TRBJ1-4, with D tentatively TRBD1 (6 bases). Per the germline V gene, CDR1 is SNHLY and CDR2 is FYNNEI. The CDR3 contains 13 residues. The V end lost 3 bases, the J end lost 9 bases, and 11 bases lay between the germline ends. The chain's CDR3 is CASSEMGAQKLFF. The DNA for the CDR3 is TGTGCCAGCAGTGAGATGGGGGCCCAAAAACTGTTTTTT. Full variable domain (rest looked up from reference TRBV2 and TRBJ1-4): EPEVTQTPSHQVTQMGQEVILRCVPISNHLYFYWYRQILGQKVEFLVSFYNNEISEKSEIFDDQFSVERPDGSNFTLKIRSTKLEDSAMYFCASSEMGAQKLFFGSGTQLSVL.

In this sample, this clonotype turned up a few times. This chain connects TRBV6-5 to TRBJ1-2; D not certain. Trimming pared 6 bases from V and 3 bases from J, leaving 17 bases between. The CDR3 extends over 15 amino acids. Germline-derived CDR1 and CDR2 are MNHEY and SVGAGI. The CDR3 sequence is CASSPLIFRDYGYTF. In nucleotides, the CDR3 is TGTGCCAGCAGCCCCCTCATTTTTAGGGACTATGGCTACACCTTC.

This rearrangement joins TRBV7-2 to TRBJ2-5, with D tentatively TRBD1 (5 bases). Germline values: CDR1 SGHTA, CDR2 FQGNSA. This CDR3 comprises 14 residues. Trimming shortened V by 3 bases and J by 5 bases, and 13 bases separated the two germline ends. CDR3 residues: CASSFRGFKETQYF. The CDR3 DNA is TGTGCCAGCAGCTTTAGGGGTTTTAAGGAGACCCAGTACTTC.